What follows describes a single T cell receptor (beta chain). These data are taken from a study of early T cells in non-severe SARS-CoV-2 infection. Researchers tagged individual cDNA molecules with unique molecular identifiers. TCRdb re-called the 5' RACE reads with MiXCR, one entry per CDR3 protein. The data hold 75,000 or so distinct CDR3 sequences, with 12% observed a single time. Per the germline V gene, CDR1 is ENHRY and CDR2 is SYGVKD. The V gene end was trimmed by 6 bases and the J gene end by 0 bases; junction bases not matched to a gene: 8. The CDR3 length is 15 residues. The receptor was derived from an adult who was a healthcare worker with PCR-confirmed SARS-CoV-2 infection or an uninfected control (not recorded which). The sample was whole blood. V usage is TRBV10-3 and J usage is TRBJ2-7, with 7 bases aligning to TRBD1. CDR3 in DNA: TGTGCCATCAGAACCGGACAGGAGTACTCCTACGAGCAGTACTTC. It specifies CAIRTGQEYSYEQYF.